These T cell receptor beta chains were read from a single sample in a study of T cells in Graves' hyperthyroidism and ophthalmopathy. Via MiXCR, TCRdb re-called the multiplex PCR reads, giving one row per CDR3 protein. The repertoire holds fewer than 250,000 distinct CDR3 sequences, approximately 16% seen once, with approximately 30% in the top ten. The specimen was blood. The origin of the receptors is a woman younger than 30 with Graves' ophthalmopathy. CDR3s include the opening cysteine and the closing phenylalanine or tryptophan. The D gene is left open where the match is weak. Clone size is shown for a subset of rows, as once, few, many or a class of expanded clone.

>TRBJ1-5|many|TRBD1|TRBV30
CAWSIRTGASNQPQHF
TGTGCCTGGAGTATCCGGACAGGTGCTAGCAATCAGCCCCAGCATTTT
>TRBJ2-3|many|NA|TRBV27
CASSGITDTQYF
TGTGCCAGCAGCGGGATCACAGATACGCAGTATTTT
>TRBJ2-1|many|TRBD2|TRBV4-2
CASSQETSPSNEQFF
TGTGCCAGCAGCCAGGAGACTAGCCCTTCCAATGAGCAGTTCTTC
>TRBJ2-2|NA|NA|TRBV11-2
CASSLSYPGELFF
TGTGCCAGCAGCTTATCTTACCCCGGGGAGCTGTTTTTT
>TRBJ1-4|few|TRBD1|TRBV10-3
CAISESGRGLEKLFF
TGTGCCATCAGTGAGTCAGGCAGGGGGCTAGAAAAACTGTTTTTT
>TRBJ2-2|NA|TRBD2|TRBV2
CASSDPSGSNTGELFF
TGTGCCAGCAGTGACCCTAGCGGATCGAACACCGGGGAGCTGTTTTTT
>TRBJ2-5|NA|TRBD2|TRBV12-3/TRBV12-4
CASSRGTSGSAGETQYF
TGTGCCAGCAGCCGCGGGACTAGCGGGAGTGCGGGAGAGACCCAGTACTTC
>TRBJ2-1|many|NA|TRBV3-1
CASSQVSEQFF
TGTGCCAGCAGCCAGGTCTCTGAGCAGTTCTTC
>TRBJ1-2|many|NA|TRBV5-5
CASSLEPQGTRGYTF
TGTGCCAGCAGCTTGGAGCCACAGGGAACCAGAGGCTACACCTTC
>TRBJ1-2|many|NA|TRBV5-1
CASSLGRVGYTF
TGCGCCAGCAGCTTGGGTCGGGTTGGCTACACCTTC
>TRBJ2-4|NA|TRBD1|TRBV29-1
CSVEGQASVQYF
TGCAGCGTCGAGGGACAGGCCTCTGTTCAGTACTTC
>TRBJ2-5|NA|NA|TRBV5-1
CASREGGAGETQYF
TGCGCCAGCAGAGAGGGGGGCGCGGGAGAGACCCAGTACTTC
>TRBJ1-2|many|NA|TRBV6-1
CASVGWYGYTF
TGTGCCAGCGTGGGTTGGTATGGCTACACCTTC
>TRBJ2-7|NA|NA|TRBV7-9
CASSLEGGEGYEQYF
TGTGCCAGCAGCTTAGAGGGGGGGGAGGGCTACGAGCAGTACTTC
>TRBJ1-4|few|NA|TRBV15
CATSRDRASGGEKLFF
TGTGCCACCAGCAGAGATCGTGCCAGTGGAGGGGAAAAACTGTTTTTT
>TRBJ1-5|many|TRBD1|TRBV10-3
CAISRDRDQPQHF
TGTGCCATCAGCCGGGACAGAGATCAGCCCCAGCATTTT
>TRBJ2-2|many|TRBD2|TRBV11-2
CASSLGKAGGNTGELFF
TGTGCCAGCAGCTTAGGGAAGGCGGGGGGTAACACCGGGGAGCTGTTTTTT
>TRBJ2-3|many|NA|TRBV15
CATSRGASVTGADTQYF
TGTGCCACCAGCAGAGGGGCTTCTGTTACTGGGGCAGATACGCAGTATTTT
>TRBJ2-1|NA|TRBD2|TRBV20-1
CSAGGGLAGGPNNEQFF
TGCAGTGCTGGGGGGGGACTAGCGGGAGGGCCGAACAATGAGCAGTTCTTC
>TRBJ1-3|few|TRBD1|TRBV9
CASSVRDRTVSLSGNTIYF
TGTGCCAGCAGCGTAAGGGACAGGACCGTTTCTCTCTCTGGAAACACCATATATTTT
>TRBJ1-3|many|TRBD1|TRBV7-9
CASSSGTVASGNTIYF
TGTGCCAGCAGCTCCGGGACAGTAGCCTCTGGAAACACCATATATTTT
>TRBJ1-5|many|NA|TRBV11-3
CASSSGPNQPQHF
TGTGCCAGCAGCTCAGGCCCGAATCAGCCCCAGCATTTT
>TRBJ1-2|few|NA|TRBV10-1
CASDYTYQGAFNYGYTF
TGCGCCAGCGACTATACTTATCAGGGAGCCTTTAACTATGGCTACACCTTC
>TRBJ2-5|many|NA|TRBV15
CASQQGPGGETQYF
TGTGCCAGTCAGCAGGGGCCGGGTGGAGAGACCCAGTACTTC
>TRBJ1-2|few|NA|TRBV5-6
CASSLAMGNYTF
TGTGCCAGCAGCTTGGCCATGGGTAACTACACCTTC
>TRBJ2-3|many|TRBD1|TRBV12-3/TRBV12-4
CASSPSDRGNGLGTDTQYF
TGTGCCAGCAGTCCTTCGGACAGGGGGAATGGGCTAGGAACAGATACGCAGTATTTT
>TRBJ1-3|NA|NA|TRBV5-4
CASSLGGAHSGNTIYF
TGTGCCAGCAGCTTGGGGGGGGCCCACTCTGGAAACACCATATATTTT
>TRBJ1-2|many|NA|TRBV27
CASSPDLGGNYGYTF
TGTGCCAGCAGTCCAGACCTTGGGGGCAACTATGGCTACACCTTC
>TRBJ1-1|many|NA|TRBV11-2
CASSQQGSTEAFF
TGTGCCAGCAGCCAACAGGGATCGACTGAAGCTTTCTTT
>TRBJ1-2|NA|NA|TRBV28
CASTPRGYGYTF
TGTGCCAGCACTCCCAGGGGCTATGGCTACACCTTC
>TRBJ1-5|many|TRBD1|TRBV30
CAWGQGGDQPQHF
TGTGCCTGGGGACAGGGAGGGGATCAGCCCCAGCATTTT
>TRBJ2-7|many|NA|TRBV12-3/TRBV12-4
CASSTTPASQYF
TGTGCCAGCAGTACAACCCCGGCTTCGCAGTACTTC
>TRBJ2-7|many|TRBD1|TRBV11-2
CASSLGTGGLRSYEQYF
TGTGCCAGCAGCTTAGGGACAGGGGGCCTACGCTCCTACGAGCAGTACTTC
>TRBJ2-2|many|NA|TRBV7-3
CASSGQSGELFF
TGTGCCAGCAGCGGACAGTCCGGGGAGCTGTTTTTT
>TRBJ2-1|many|NA|TRBV15
CATSRAVGPRNEQFF
TGTGCCACCAGCAGAGCGGTAGGGCCTAGGAATGAGCAGTTCTTC
>TRBJ1-2|many|NA|TRBV29-1
CSAWMGNGYTF
TGCAGCGCCTGGATGGGGAATGGCTACACCTTC
>TRBJ2-3|many|NA|TRBV28
CASSPGGSADTQYF
TGTGCCAGCAGCCCAGGTGGTAGCGCAGATACGCAGTATTTT
>TRBJ1-6|many|NA|TRBV6-1
CASSDGDNSPLHF
TGTGCCAGCAGTGACGGGGATAATTCACCCCTCCACTTT
>TRBJ1-1|many|NA|TRBV29-1
CSVGDTEAFF
TGCAGCGTTGGGGACACTGAAGCTTTCTTT
>TRBJ2-7|many|TRBD1|TRBV5-8
CASSLEGQGVEQYF
TGTGCCAGCAGCTTGGAGGGACAGGGAGTCGAGCAGTACTTC
>TRBJ1-2|many|TRBD1|TRBV20-1
CSASGTGGLYGYTF
TGCAGTGCTAGTGGGACAGGGGGACTCTATGGCTACACCTTC
>TRBJ2-3|many|NA|TRBV5-1
CASSSALRQARTDTQYF
TGCGCCAGCAGCTCAGCACTACGACAGGCCCGCACAGATACGCAGTATTTT
>TRBJ1-5|many|NA|TRBV20-1
CSARGDGNQPQHF
TGCAGTGCTAGAGGGGATGGCAATCAGCCCCAGCATTTT
>TRBJ2-3|many|NA|TRBV7-2
CASSLSGTRTDTQYF
TGTGCCAGCAGCTTATCTGGGACTCGCACAGATACGCAGTATTTT
>TRBJ2-7|few|TRBD2|TRBV10-2
CASRTRPGTVTSGSPYEQYF
TGCGCCAGCAGGACCCGACCTGGGACAGTTACTAGCGGGAGTCCCTACGAGCAGTACTTC
>TRBJ1-2|NA|NA|TRBV9
CASSRSMVKANYGYTF
TGTGCCAGCAGCCGTAGCATGGTCAAAGCTAACTATGGCTACACCTTC
>TRBJ1-6|many|TRBD1|TRBV15
CATSRGGTGGPPLHF
TGTGCCACCAGCAGAGGCGGGACAGGGGGTCCACCCCTCCACTTT
>TRBJ1-5|NA|TRBD1|TRBV27
CASSLRAGTGGSRQPQHF
TGTGCCAGCAGTTTAAGGGCCGGGACAGGGGGAAGTCGGCAGCCCCAGCATTTT
>TRBJ2-1|many|TRBD2|TRBV6-1
CASSSRTSASSYNEQFF
TGTGCCAGCAGTTCCCGGACTAGCGCGAGCTCCTACAATGAGCAGTTCTTC
>TRBJ1-2|many|NA|TRBV27
CASSPSGPSYGYTF
TGTGCCAGCAGTCCCTCGGGACCGTCCTATGGCTACACCTTC